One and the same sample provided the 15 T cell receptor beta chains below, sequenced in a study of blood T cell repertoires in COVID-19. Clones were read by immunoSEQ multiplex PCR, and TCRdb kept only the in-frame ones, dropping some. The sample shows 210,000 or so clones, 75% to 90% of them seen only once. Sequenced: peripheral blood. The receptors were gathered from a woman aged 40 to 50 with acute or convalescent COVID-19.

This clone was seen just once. The CDR3 loop is CASSVAPPGGQNYGYTF. The CDR3 coding sequence is TGTGCCAGCAGCGTAGCCCCTCCAGGTGGTCAAAACTATGGCTACACCTTC. The rearrangement uses TRBV9 and TRBJ1-2; D not certain. The germline gives CDR1 SGDLS, CDR2 YYNGEE. The V end lost 0 bases, the J end lost 2 bases, and 17 bases lay between the germline ends. The CDR3 totals 17 residues. Variable domain in full (rest from reference TRBV9 and TRBJ1-2): DSGVTQTPKHLITATGQRVTLRCSPRSGDLSVYWYQQSLDQGLQFLIQYYNGEERAKGNILERFSAQQFPDLHSELNLSSLELGDSALYFCASSVAPPGGQNYGYTFGSGTRLTVV.

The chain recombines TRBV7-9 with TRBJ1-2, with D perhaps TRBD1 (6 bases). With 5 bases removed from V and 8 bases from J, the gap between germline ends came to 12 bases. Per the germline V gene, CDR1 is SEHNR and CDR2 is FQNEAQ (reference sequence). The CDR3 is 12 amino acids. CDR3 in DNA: TGTGCCAGCAGCCTCAACAGGGACGGCTACACCTTC. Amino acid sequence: CASSLNRDGYTF.

CDR3: CASSFRQGKKINSPLHF. As DNA, the CDR3 is TGTGCCAGCAGCTTCAGACAGGGGAAAAAAATAAATTCACCCCTCCACTTT. The rearrangement uses TRBV7-9 and TRBJ1-6; TRBD1 agrees at 8 bases. V shed 3 bases and J 7 bases; nucleotides not matched to a gene: 11. This CDR3 has 17 residues. Germline V lookup: CDR1 SEHNR, CDR2 FQNEAQ (reference sequence).

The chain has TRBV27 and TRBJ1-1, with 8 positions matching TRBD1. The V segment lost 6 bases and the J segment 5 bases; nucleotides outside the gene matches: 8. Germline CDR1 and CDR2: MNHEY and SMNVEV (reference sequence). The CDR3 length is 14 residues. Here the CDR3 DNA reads TGTGCCAGCAGACAACAGGGGGGGGAAACTGAAGCTTTCTTT. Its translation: CASRQQGGETEAFF.

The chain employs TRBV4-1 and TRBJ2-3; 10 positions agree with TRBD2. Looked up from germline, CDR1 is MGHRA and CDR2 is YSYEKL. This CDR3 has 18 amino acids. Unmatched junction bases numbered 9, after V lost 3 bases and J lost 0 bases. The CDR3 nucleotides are TGCGCCAGCAGCCACGGGTTGCTAGCGGGGGTGAGCACAGATACGCAGTATTTT. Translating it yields CASSHGLLAGVSTDTQYF.

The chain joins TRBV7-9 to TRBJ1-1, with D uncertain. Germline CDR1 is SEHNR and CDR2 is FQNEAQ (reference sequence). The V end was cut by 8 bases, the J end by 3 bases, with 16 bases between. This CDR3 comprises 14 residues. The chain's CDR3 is CASSRGYEDTEAFF. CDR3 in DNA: TGTGCCAGCTCACGAGGGTATGAGGACACTGAAGCTTTCTTT.

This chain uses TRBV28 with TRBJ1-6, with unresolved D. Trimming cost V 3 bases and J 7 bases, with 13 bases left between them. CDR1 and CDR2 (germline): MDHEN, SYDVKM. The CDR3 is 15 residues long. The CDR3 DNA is TGTGCCAGCAGTTTCGAAGCTGGAGGGAATTCACCCCTCCACTTT. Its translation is CASSFEAGGNSPLHF.

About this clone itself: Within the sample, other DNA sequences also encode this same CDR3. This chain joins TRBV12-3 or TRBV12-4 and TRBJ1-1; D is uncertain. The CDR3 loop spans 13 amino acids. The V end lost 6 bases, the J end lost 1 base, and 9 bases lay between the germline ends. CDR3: CASSLGGNTEAFF. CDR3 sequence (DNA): TGTGCCAGCAGCCTTGGCGGGAACACTGAAGCTTTCTTT.

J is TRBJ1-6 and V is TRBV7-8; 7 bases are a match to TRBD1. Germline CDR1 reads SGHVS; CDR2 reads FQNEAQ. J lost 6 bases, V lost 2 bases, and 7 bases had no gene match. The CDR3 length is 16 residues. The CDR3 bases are TGTGCCAGCAGCTTAACTCCCCAGGGGGTTAATTCACCCCTCCACTTT. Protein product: CASSLTPQGVNSPLHF.

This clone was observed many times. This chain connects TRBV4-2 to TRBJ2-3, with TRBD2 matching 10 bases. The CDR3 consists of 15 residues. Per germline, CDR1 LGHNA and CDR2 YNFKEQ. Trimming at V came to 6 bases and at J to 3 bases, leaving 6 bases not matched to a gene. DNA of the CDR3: TGTGCCAGCAGTCATATAGCGGGGGGTACAGATACGCAGTATTTT. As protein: CASSHIAGGTDTQYF.

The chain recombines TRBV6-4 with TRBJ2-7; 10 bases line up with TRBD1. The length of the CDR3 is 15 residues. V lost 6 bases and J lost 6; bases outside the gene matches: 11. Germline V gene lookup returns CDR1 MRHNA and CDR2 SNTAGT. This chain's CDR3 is CASRTGGDRGCEQYV. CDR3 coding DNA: TGTGCCAGCAGGACGGGTGGGGACAGGGGTTGCGAGCAGTACGTC.

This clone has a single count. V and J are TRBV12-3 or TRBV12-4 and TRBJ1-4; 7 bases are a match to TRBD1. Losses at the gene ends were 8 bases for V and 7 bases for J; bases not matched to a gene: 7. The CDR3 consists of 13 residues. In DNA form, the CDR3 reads TGTGCCAGCTCACAGGGGCGCGCTGAAAAACTGTTTTTT. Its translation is CASSQGRAEKLFF.

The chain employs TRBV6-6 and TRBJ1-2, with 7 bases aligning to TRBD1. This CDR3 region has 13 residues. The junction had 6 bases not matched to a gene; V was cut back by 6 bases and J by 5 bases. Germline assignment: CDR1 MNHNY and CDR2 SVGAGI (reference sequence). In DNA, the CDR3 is TGTGCCAGCAGCCTCGGGACAGAGTATGGCTACACCTTC. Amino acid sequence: CASSLGTEYGYTF.

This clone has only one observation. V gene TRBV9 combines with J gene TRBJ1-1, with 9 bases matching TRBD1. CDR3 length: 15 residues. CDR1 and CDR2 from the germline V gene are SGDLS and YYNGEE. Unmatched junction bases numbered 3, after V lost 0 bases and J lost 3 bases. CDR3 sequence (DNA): TGTGCCAGCAGCGTAGACAGGGGGCGGGACACTGAAGCTTTCTTT. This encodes CASSVDRGRDTEAFF.

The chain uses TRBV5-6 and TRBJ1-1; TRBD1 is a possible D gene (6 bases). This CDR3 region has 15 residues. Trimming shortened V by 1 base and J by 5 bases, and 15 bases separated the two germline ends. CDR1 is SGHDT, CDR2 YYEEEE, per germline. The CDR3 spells CASSLSVDRMTEAFF. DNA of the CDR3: TGTGCCAGCAGCTTGTCGGTCGACAGGATGACTGAAGCTTTCTTT.